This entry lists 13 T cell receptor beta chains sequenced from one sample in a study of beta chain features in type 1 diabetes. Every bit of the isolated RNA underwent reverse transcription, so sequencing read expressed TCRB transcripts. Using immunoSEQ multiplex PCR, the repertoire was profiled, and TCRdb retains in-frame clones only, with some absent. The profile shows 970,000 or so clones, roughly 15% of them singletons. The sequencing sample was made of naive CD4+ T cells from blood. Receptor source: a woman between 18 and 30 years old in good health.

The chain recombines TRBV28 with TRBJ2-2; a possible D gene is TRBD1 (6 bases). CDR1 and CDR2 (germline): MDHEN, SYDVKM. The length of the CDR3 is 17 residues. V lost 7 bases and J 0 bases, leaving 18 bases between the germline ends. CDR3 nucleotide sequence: TGTGCCAGCACCCGCCCGTCTCAGGGGACGAACACCGGGGAGCTGTTTTTT. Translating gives CASTRPSQGTNTGELFF.

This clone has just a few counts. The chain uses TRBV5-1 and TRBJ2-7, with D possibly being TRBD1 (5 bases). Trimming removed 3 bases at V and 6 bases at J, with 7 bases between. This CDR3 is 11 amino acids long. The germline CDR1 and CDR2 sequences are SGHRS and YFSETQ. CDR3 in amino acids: CASSWGLEQYF. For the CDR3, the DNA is TGCGCCAGCAGCTGGGGCCTCGAGCAGTACTTC.

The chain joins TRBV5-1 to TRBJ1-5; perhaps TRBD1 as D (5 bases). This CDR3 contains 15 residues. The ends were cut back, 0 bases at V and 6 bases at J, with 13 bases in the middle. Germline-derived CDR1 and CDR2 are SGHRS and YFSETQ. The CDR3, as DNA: TGCGCCAGCAGCTTGGCTGGACAATCCGCTCAGCCCCAGCATTTT. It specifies CASSLAGQSAQPQHF.

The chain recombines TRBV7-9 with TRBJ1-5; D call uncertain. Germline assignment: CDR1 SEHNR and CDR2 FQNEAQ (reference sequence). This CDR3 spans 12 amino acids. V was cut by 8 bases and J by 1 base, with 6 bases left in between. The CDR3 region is CASRGSNQPQHF. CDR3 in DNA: TGTGCCAGCCGGGGAAGCAATCAGCCCCAGCATTTT.

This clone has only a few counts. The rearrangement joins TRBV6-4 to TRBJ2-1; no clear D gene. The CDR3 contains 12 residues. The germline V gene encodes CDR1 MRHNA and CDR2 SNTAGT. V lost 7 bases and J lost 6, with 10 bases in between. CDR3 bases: TGTGCCAGCACCCTCCCCCGCAATGAGCAGTTCTTC. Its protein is CASTLPRNEQFF.

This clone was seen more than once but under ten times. DNA for the CDR3: TGTGCCAGCTCGCGGGACCTTAATGAAAAACTGTTTTTT. Its protein is CASSRDLNEKLFF. This sequence joins TRBV25-1 and TRBJ1-4; the D gene is possibly TRBD1 (5 bases). V lost 8 bases and J 4 bases, leaving 11 bases between the germline ends. Germline V gene lookup returns CDR1 MGHDK and CDR2 SYGVNS. The CDR3 is made up of 13 amino acids.

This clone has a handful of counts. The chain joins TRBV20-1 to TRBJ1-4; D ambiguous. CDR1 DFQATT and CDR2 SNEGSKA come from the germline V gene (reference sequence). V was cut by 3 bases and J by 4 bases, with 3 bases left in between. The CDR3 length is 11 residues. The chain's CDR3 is CSARFNEKLFF. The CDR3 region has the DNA TGCAGTGCTAGGTTTAATGAAAAACTGTTTTTT.

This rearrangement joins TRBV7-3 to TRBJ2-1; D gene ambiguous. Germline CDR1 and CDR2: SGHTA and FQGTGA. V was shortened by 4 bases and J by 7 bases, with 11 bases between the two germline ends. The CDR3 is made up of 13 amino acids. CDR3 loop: CASSSLGGNEQFF. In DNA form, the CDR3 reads TGTGCCAGCAGCTCCCTCGGCGGTAATGAGCAGTTCTTC. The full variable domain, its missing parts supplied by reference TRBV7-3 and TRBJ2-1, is GAGVSQTPSNKVTEKGKYVELRCDPISGHTALYWYRQSLGQGPEFLIYFQGTGAADDSGLPNDRFFAVRPEGSVSTLKIQRTERGDSAVYLCASSSLGGNEQFFGPGTRLTVL.

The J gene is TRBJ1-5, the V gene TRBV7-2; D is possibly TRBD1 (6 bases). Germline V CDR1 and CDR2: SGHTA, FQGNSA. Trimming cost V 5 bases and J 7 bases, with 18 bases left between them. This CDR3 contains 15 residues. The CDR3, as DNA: TGTGCCAGCAGCCCGGACCGGGGGCGCCGACAGCCCCAGCATTTT. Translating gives CASSPDRGRRQPQHF.

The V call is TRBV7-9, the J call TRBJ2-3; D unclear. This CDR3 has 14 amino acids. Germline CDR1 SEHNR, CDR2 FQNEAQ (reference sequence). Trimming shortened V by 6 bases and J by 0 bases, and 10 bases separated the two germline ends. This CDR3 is CASSQFVSTDTQYF. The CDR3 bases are TGTGCCAGCAGTCAGTTTGTGAGCACAGATACGCAGTATTTT. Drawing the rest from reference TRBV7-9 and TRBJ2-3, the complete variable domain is DTGVSQNPRHKITKRGQNVTFRCDPISEHNRLYWYRQTLGQGPEFLTYFQNEAQLEKSRLLSDRFSAERPKGSFSTLEIQRTEQGDSAMYLCASSQFVSTDTQYFGPGTRLTVL.

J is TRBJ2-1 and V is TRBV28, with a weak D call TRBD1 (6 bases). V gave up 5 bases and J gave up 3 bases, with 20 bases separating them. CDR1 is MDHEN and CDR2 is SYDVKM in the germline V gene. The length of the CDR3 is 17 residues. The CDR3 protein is CASSILDSPYYYNEQFF. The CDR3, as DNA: TGTGCCAGCAGTATTCTGGACAGTCCATATTACTACAATGAGCAGTTCTTC.

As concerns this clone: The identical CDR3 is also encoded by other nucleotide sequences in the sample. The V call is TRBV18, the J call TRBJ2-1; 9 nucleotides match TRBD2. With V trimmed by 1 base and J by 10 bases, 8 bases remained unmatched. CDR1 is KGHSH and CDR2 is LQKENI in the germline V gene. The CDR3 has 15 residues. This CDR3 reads CASSPLAGVVDEQFF. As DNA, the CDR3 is TGTGCCAGCTCACCACTAGCGGGAGTTGTGGACGAGCAGTTCTTC.

CDR3 amino acids: CASWAGPPYNYGYTF. The CDR3 region has the DNA TGTGCCAGCTGGGCGGGCCCTCCATATAACTATGGCTACACCTTC. This chain joins TRBV2 and TRBJ1-2; no clear D gene. The CDR3 covers 15 residues. The V gene lost 8 bases and the J gene lost 1 base, with 17 bases spanning the gap. Per germline, CDR1 SNHLY and CDR2 FYNNEI.